The 26 T cell receptor beta chains reported below all come from one sample, sequenced in a study of cytomegalovirus exposure and HLA in healthy donors. A multiplex PCR was run with 60 Vbeta primers and 13 Jbeta primers. Profiled with immunoSEQ multiplex PCR; TCRdb holds only in-frame clones, not every one. This sample has 180,000 or so clones; 79% occur once, and the top ten carry under 3%. Sequencing used PBMCs. The source is a woman in her 50s in good health and CMV-seronegative.

This clone came up once. Relative to the germline gene, one junction end is altered; a read error may explain this. The sample contains more than one DNA sequence encoding this CDR3. The gene calls are TRBV2 and TRBJ1-6; no firm D call. The CDR3 runs to 16 residues. Per the germline V gene, CDR1 is SNHLY and CDR2 is FYNNEI. The CDR3 sequence: CASSDRESSYNSPLHF. CDR3 coding DNA: TGTGCCAGCAGTGATAGAGAAAGCTCCTATAATTCCCCCCTCCACTTT. The variable domain in full, completed from reference TRBV2 and TRBJ1-6, reads EPEVTQTPSHQVTQMGQEVILRCVPISNHLYFYWYRQILGQKVEFLVSFYNNEISEKSEIFDDQFSVERPDGSNFTLKIRSTKLEDSAMYFCASSDRESSYNSPLHFGNGTRLTVT.

V and J are TRBV4-2 and TRBJ2-7; TRBD1 is a possible D gene (6 bases). V was pared by 4 bases and J by 5 bases, with 27 bases between. Germline V lookup: CDR1 LGHNA, CDR2 YNFKEQ. This CDR3 has 18 amino acids. The DNA for the CDR3 is TGTGCCAGCAGCCTCCAATCTGGGGGCCTCACGGTCCCCGACGAGCAGTACTTC. Its protein is CASSLQSGGLTVPDEQYF.

The rearrangement uses TRBV5-1 and TRBJ2-1, with D tentatively TRBD2 (6 bases). The V gene lost 1 base and the J gene lost 6 bases, with 17 bases spanning the gap. Germline V gives CDR1 SGHRS, CDR2 YFSETQ. The CDR3 runs to 16 residues. CDR3 DNA sequence: TGCGCCAGCAGCTTGTTAGACGGGAGTGGAGGCAATGAGCAGTTCTTC. This sequence encodes CASSLLDGSGGNEQFF.

V and J are TRBV5-6 and TRBJ2-5; TRBD1 aligns across 8 bases. The germline V gene encodes CDR1 SGHDT and CDR2 YYEEEE. The V and J ends lost 3 bases and 5 bases, in that order; junction bases with no gene match: 9. CDR3 length: 15 residues. In nucleotides, the CDR3 is TGTGCCAGCAGCTATGGACAGGGTGCCGTGGAGACCCAGTACTTC. Amino acids: CASSYGQGAVETQYF. Supplemented by reference TRBV5-6 and TRBJ2-5, the full variable domain reads DAGVTQSPTHLIKTRGQQVTLRCSPKSGHDTVSWYQQALGQGPQFIFQYYEEEERQRGNFPDRFSGHQFPNYSSELNVNALLLGDSALYLCASSYGQGAVETQYFGPGTRLLVL.

The rearrangement joins TRBV5-6 to TRBJ2-5; a possible D gene is TRBD1 (6 bases). The CDR3 has 14 amino acids. The V and J ends lost 0 bases and 5 bases respectively, with 11 bases between them. The germline gives CDR1 SGHDT, CDR2 YYEEEE. Here the CDR3 reads CASSLGQGWETQYF. DNA of the CDR3: TGTGCCAGCAGCTTGGGCCAGGGGTGGGAGACCCAGTACTTC.

The chain joins TRBV5-1 to TRBJ2-2; TRBD1 matches 9 bases. CDR1 and CDR2 (germline): SGHRS, YFSETQ. The J segment lost 4 bases and the V segment lost 5 bases, leaving 3 bases of the junction unmatched. CDR3 size: 14 residues. The CDR3 reads CASSGQGTTGELFF. The CDR3 coding sequence is TGCGCCAGCAGTGGACAGGGGACCACCGGGGAGCTGTTTTTT.

V gene TRBV5-6 combines with J gene TRBJ2-7; 9 nucleotides agree with TRBD2. After removal of 0 bases from V and 2 bases from J, the junction contained 15 bases not matched to a gene. CDR3 length: 19 residues. From germline, CDR1 is SGHDT and CDR2 YYEEEE. CDR3 bases: TGTGCCAGCAGCTTGGGGGGGACCCCCGGACTAGCGCAGACCTACGAGCAGTACTTC. Protein product: CASSLGGTPGLAQTYEQYF.

The V call is TRBV5-6, the J call TRBJ1-1; maybe TRBD1 (6 bases). The CDR3 contains 15 residues. Germline V CDR1 and CDR2: SGHDT, YYEEEE. Trimming took off 4 bases at V and 0 bases at J, with 13 bases between the two ends. This CDR3 is CASSQYRAVNTEAFF. The DNA for the CDR3 is TGTGCCAGCAGCCAATACAGGGCGGTGAACACTGAAGCTTTCTTT.

V and J are TRBV28 and TRBJ1-2, with TRBD1 matching over 10 bases. Unmatched junction bases numbered 9, after V lost 10 bases and J lost 4 bases. There are 14 residues in the CDR3. Germline CDR1 and CDR2: MDHEN and SYDVKM. The CDR3 is CATLETGGPYGYTF. DNA of the CDR3: TGTGCCACCTTGGAGACAGGGGGCCCCTATGGCTACACCTTC.

CDR3 in DNA: TGTGCCAGCAGTTTAGCGGGGACAGCGGGAGAGACCCAGTACTTC. Amino acids: CASSLAGTAGETQYF. The rearrangement links TRBV28 to TRBJ2-5; D is possibly TRBD1 (7 bases). Germline CDR1 is MDHEN and CDR2 is SYDVKM. V lost 2 bases to trimming and J lost 4 bases, with 14 bases between them. The CDR3 consists of 15 residues.

Notes on this clone: The junction differs from germline at one of its ends, possibly a read error. V gene TRBV7-9 combines with J gene TRBJ2-7; TRBD1 might be the D (6 bases). Germline CDR1 is SEHNR and CDR2 is FQNEAQ (reference sequence). The CDR3 runs 12 residues. Here the CDR3 reads CSSRLDSYEQYF. The CDR3 DNA reads as TGTTCCAGCAGACTGGACAGCTACGAGCAGTACTTC.

The chain recombines TRBV15 with TRBJ1-4; D is perhaps TRBD1 (6 bases). CDR3 size: 16 residues. Trimming shortened V by 3 bases and J by 0 bases, and 11 bases separated the two germline ends. CDR1 LNHNV and CDR2 YYDKDF come from the germline V gene (reference sequence). CDR3 loop: CATSRGGQTTNEKLFF. CDR3 coding DNA: TGTGCCACCAGCAGGGGCGGACAGACAACTAATGAAAAACTGTTTTTT.

The chain is built from TRBV2 and TRBJ2-7; weak D call: TRBD1 (6 bases). Germline V gene sequence: CDR1 SNHLY, CDR2 FYNNEI. V was shortened by 1 base and J by 2 bases, with 9 bases between the two germline ends. This CDR3 is 14 amino acids long. CDR3 coding DNA: TGTGCCAGCAGTGAAGGGACAGTTGCCTACGAGCAGTACTTC. It specifies CASSEGTVAYEQYF. The full variable domain, its missing parts supplied by reference TRBV2 and TRBJ2-7, is EPEVTQTPSHQVTQMGQEVILRCVPISNHLYFYWYRQILGQKVEFLVSFYNNEISEKSEIFDDQFSVERPDGSNFTLKIRSTKLEDSAMYFCASSEGTVAYEQYFGPGTRLTVT.

This clone was detected a few times. This rearrangement joins TRBV5-6 to TRBJ2-5; 12 bases line up with TRBD2. Trimming at V came to 4 bases and at J to 5 bases, leaving 9 bases not matched to a gene. Germline-derived CDR1 and CDR2 are SGHDT and YYEEEE. The CDR3 sequence is 16 residues long. The CDR3 region has the DNA TGTGCCAGCAGCCTCCTGACTAGCGGGAGAGGGGAGACCCAGTACTTC. Its translation is CASSLLTSGRGETQYF.

This chain links TRBV4-1 with TRBJ2-6, with 7 bases identical to TRBD1. The CDR3 is 19 amino acids. The trim removed 1 base at V and 0 bases at J, leaving 9 bases unmatched. Germline V gene data show CDR1 as MGHRA and CDR2 as YSYEKL. The chain's CDR3 is CASSQVSAGGSSGANVLTF. The DNA for the CDR3 is TGCGCCAGCAGCCAAGTCAGCGCAGGGGGTAGCTCTGGGGCCAACGTCCTGACTTTC.

This clone was seen just once. The rearrangement links TRBV30 to TRBJ1-1, with D perhaps matching TRBD1 (6 bases). This CDR3 is built from 14 residues. The germline V gene has CDR1 GTSNPN and CDR2 SVGIG (reference sequence). V lost 0 bases, J lost 4 bases, and 12 bases lay in between. CDR3 amino acids: CAWSVVAGATEAFF. Written as DNA, the CDR3 is TGTGCCTGGAGTGTAGTAGCAGGGGCCACTGAAGCTTTCTTT.

This rearrangement joins TRBV6-1 to TRBJ1-1; D unresolved. The V end lost 6 bases, the J end lost 3 bases, and 5 bases lay between the germline ends. The length of the CDR3 is 11 residues. CDR1 is MNHNS and CDR2 is SASEGT in the germline V gene. CDR3 region: CASSPYTEAFF. CDR3 in DNA: TGTGCCAGCAGCCCTTACACTGAAGCTTTCTTT.

DNA of the CDR3: TGTGCCAGCAGCAGACTAGCGGGATTCACAGATACGCAGTATTTT. Amino acids: CASSRLAGFTDTQYF. V gene TRBV14 combines with J gene TRBJ2-3, with TRBD2 matching over 11 bases. CDR3 length: 15 residues. Trimming cost V 5 bases and J 2 bases; bases outside gene matches: 3. Germline CDR1 SGHDN, CDR2 FVKESK.

This chain links TRBV28 with TRBJ2-3; D uncertain. The ends were cut back, 5 bases at V and 8 bases at J, with 8 bases in the middle. The germline V gene encodes CDR1 MDHEN and CDR2 SYDVKM. The CDR3 is 11 amino acids. The DNA of the CDR3 is TGTGCCAGCAGTCCACAAATTACGCAGTATTTT. Amino acid sequence: CASSPQITQYF.

This clone came up a few times. This rearrangement joins TRBV28 to TRBJ1-4; the D is unclear. Germline CDR1 and CDR2: MDHEN and SYDVKM. The CDR3 consists of 16 residues. V lost 3 bases and J 0 bases, leaving 11 bases between the germline ends. The DNA for the CDR3 is TGTGCCAGCAGTTTCTCGGGGTTCCCAACTAATGAAAAACTGTTTTTT. It specifies CASSFSGFPTNEKLFF.

The J gene is TRBJ1-1, the V gene TRBV5-1; 7 bases agree with TRBD1. This CDR3 has 13 amino acids. Germline V lookup: CDR1 SGHRS, CDR2 YFSETQ. With 5 bases clipped from V and 6 bases from J, the junction kept 7 bases outside the gene matches. The DNA for the CDR3 is TGCGCCAGCAGGGGCGACAGGGCCCCTGAAGCTTTCTTT. Translated, it gives CASRGDRAPEAFF.

The V call is TRBV27, the J call TRBJ2-2, with 7 bases identical to TRBD2. CDR3 size: 15 residues. V was clipped by 6 bases and J by 4 bases; unmatched bases: 8. Germline V gene lookup returns CDR1 MNHEY and CDR2 SMNVEV (reference sequence). The CDR3 bases are TGTGCCAGCAGGCGGGACTACCCTCGCACCGGGGAGCTGTTTTTT. This encodes CASRRDYPRTGELFF.

V gene TRBV19 combines with J gene TRBJ2-7; 16 bases fit TRBD2. Germline V lookup: CDR1 LNHDA, CDR2 SQIVND (reference sequence). The CDR3 extends over 16 amino acids. With V trimmed by 10 bases and J by 4 bases, 10 bases remained unmatched. The CDR3 DNA follows: TGTGCCACCCACGCGGCGGGACTAGCGGGAGGGTACGAGCAGTACTTC. Its translation is CATHAAGLAGGYEQYF.

This chain uses TRBV5-8 with TRBJ2-2; TRBD2 matches 12 bases. Per the germline V gene, CDR1 is SGHTS and CDR2 is YDEGEE. The trim removed 4 bases at V and 6 bases at J, leaving 7 bases unmatched. The length of the CDR3 is 16 residues. CDR3 sequence reads: CASSPKLAGGPGELFF. The CDR3 DNA follows: TGTGCCAGCAGCCCGAAGCTAGCGGGAGGGCCCGGGGAGCTGTTTTTT.

The chain links TRBV9 to TRBJ2-5; 8 nucleotides align to TRBD2. The V segment lost 3 bases and the J segment 5 bases; nucleotides outside the gene matches: 6. The length of the CDR3 is 14 residues. Germline loops: CDR1 SGDLS, CDR2 YYNGEE. The DNA of the CDR3 is TGTGCCAGCAGCGGGGCGACTAGCGCGGAGACCCAGTACTTC. The encoded protein is CASSGATSAETQYF.

The chain recombines TRBV29-1 with TRBJ2-5, with TRBD2 matching 8 bases. The V gene's germline CDR1 is SQVTM and CDR2 ANQGSEA. J was trimmed by 8 bases and V by 3 bases; bases with no gene match: 5. This CDR3 has 12 residues. CDR3 sequence reads: CSVEGLGGTQYF. Here the CDR3 DNA reads TGCAGCGTTGAGGGACTAGGGGGAACCCAGTACTTC.